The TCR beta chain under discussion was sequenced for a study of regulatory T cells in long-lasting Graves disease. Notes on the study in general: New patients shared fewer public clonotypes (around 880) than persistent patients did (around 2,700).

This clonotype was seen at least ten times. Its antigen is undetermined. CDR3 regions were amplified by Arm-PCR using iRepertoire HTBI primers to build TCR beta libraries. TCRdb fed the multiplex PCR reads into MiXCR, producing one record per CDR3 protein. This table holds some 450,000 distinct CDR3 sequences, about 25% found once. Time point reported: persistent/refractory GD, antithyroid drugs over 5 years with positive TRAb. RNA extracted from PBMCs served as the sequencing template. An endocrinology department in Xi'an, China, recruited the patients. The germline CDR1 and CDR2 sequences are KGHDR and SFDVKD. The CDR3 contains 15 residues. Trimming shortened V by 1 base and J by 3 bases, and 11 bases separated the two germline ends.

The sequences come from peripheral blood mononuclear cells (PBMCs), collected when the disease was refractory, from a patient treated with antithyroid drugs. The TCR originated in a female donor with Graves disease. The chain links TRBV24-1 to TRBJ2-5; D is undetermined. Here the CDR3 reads CATSDLGTEKETQYF. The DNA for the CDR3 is TGTGCCACCAGTGATTTAGGTACGGAGAAAGAGACCCAGTACTTC.